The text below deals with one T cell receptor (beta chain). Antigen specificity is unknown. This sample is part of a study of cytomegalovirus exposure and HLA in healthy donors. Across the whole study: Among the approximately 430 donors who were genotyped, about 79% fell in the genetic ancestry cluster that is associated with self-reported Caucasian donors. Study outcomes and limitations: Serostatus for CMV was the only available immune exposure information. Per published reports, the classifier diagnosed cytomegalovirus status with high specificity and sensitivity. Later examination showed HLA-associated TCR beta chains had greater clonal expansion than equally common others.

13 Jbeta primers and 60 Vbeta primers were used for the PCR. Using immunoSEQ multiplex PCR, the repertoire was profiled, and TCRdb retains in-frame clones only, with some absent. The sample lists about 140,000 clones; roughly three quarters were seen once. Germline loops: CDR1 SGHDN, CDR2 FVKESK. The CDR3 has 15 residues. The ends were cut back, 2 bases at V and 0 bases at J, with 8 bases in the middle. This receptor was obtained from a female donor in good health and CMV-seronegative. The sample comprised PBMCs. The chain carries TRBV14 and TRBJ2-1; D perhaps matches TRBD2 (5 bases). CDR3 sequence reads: CASSQLGSSYNEQFF. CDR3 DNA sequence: TGTGCCAGCAGCCAACTGGGGAGCTCCTACAATGAGCAGTTCTTC.